This TCR beta chain was obtained from a study of response to subunit inactivated influenza vaccine. As for this clonotype: No antigen is known for it.

The CDR3 runs 13 residues. Between the trimmed V and J ends, which lost 2 bases and 5 bases, there was a span of 9 bases. Germline V lookup: CDR1 SGHTA, CDR2 FQGNSA. General study points: New T cells are recruited in small numbers by each seasonal influenza vaccination, according to the authors' suggestion.

TCRdb analysed the RT-PCR reads with MiXCR anew, one entry per CDR3 protein. Among 650,000 to 800,000 distinct CDR3 sequences listed, roughly 14% were seen once. The sequencing used PBMCs from blood, collected roughly 15 days before vaccination. The rearrangement uses TRBV7-2 and TRBJ1-1; D remains ambiguous. This receptor was taken from a man in his fifties who received an inactivated influenza vaccine. CDR3 protein: CASSLYRHTEAFF. As DNA, the CDR3 is TGTGCCAGCAGCTTATATCGTCATACTGAAGCTTTCTTT.